The entry below describes one T cell receptor beta chain. This specimen belongs to a study of blood T cell repertoires in COVID-19. Overall study: The United States, Italy and Spain supplied acute and convalescent COVID-19 samples. PBMCs, B-cell-depleted T cells, or T cells provided the cDNA or gDNA that made up the material.

This CDR3 has 14 residues. The V gene lost 5 bases and the J gene lost 7 bases, with 15 bases spanning the gap. Germline values: CDR1 MNHNS, CDR2 SASEGT. In the original analysis: Researchers report that nucleated cell counts were estimated from reference gene primer amplification. Some clones are missing from TCRdb's copy, which holds only in-frame ones; the method was immunoSEQ multiplex PCR. V and J calls and clone size come straight from that table; D and trimming were deduced from the DNA. The table has about 73,000 clones, 84% seen once. The sample was peripheral blood. The receptor's source is a human donor in a cohort sampled during active COVID-19. The chain uses TRBV6-1 and TRBJ2-1; TRBD2 is a possible D gene (6 bases). CDR3 coding DNA: TGTGCCAGCAGTTCATCCTATAGCGGAAATGAGCAGTTCTTC. Its protein is CASSSSYSGNEQFF.